What follows is one TCR beta chain and its context. In this sample, this clone turned up once. Its target antigen remains unknown. The input lacks base qualities; no much larger clone sits a single base away. The record originates from a study of immune evolution from preneoplasia to lung adenocarcinoma (dated by TCRdb to the early 2020s). With regard to the full study: No AAH lesions showed HLA loss of heterozygosity, compared with 6% to 7.5% of AIS, around 14% of MIA and roughly 35% of ADC lesions. The study used immune gene expression, TCR sequencing and multiplex immunofluorescence to profile the immune contexture of lung adenocarcinoma precursors and invasive adenocarcinoma. A total of around 50 patients with pulmonary nodules who underwent surgical resection were included in the overall cohort. The immune data were integrated with whole exome sequencing and methylation data from the same cohort of nodules. TCR sequencing data were obtained from under 55 patients. The sample size was set by how many specimens were available, not by a prior power calculation. Resected precursor lesions (AAH, AIS, MIA) and invasive adenocarcinomas were compared against paired morphologically normal lung tissue. POLYSOLVER was used to infer Class I HLA alleles from exome data, and LOHHLA was used to detect allele-specific HLA loss. The study reported that 90 to 120 samples were used for TCR sequencing. On the study overall, not on this receptor specifically: Clonality was highest in normal lung, while later-stage lesions appeared to show lower clonality but higher T cell density and diversity. T cell clonality was highest in KRAS-mutant nodules compared with EGFR-mutant or double wild-type lesions. Because all patients were from Japan and China, applicability to Western populations was uncertain. Findings were based on association rather than direct causation; larger cohorts with long-term follow-up and longitudinal biopsies were deemed needed. Top T cell clone frequencies were highest in normal lung and appeared to decrease progressively from AAH through AIS, MIA and invasive adenocarcinoma.

Deletion took 1 base off V and 2 bases off J, with a span of 14 bases between the germline ends. CDR1 and CDR2, per the germline V gene (reference sequence), are SEHNR and FQNEAQ. From its cysteine to its phenylalanine, the CDR3 spans 16 amino acids. This entry keeps only the CDR3 DNA: 48 bases, framed from base 1. Resection was performed on patients in Japan or China between the mid-2010s and the late 2010s. The histologic diagnosis of each case was independently confirmed on H&E slides by two lung cancer pathologists. To enrich premalignant or tumor cells for nucleic acid extraction, macro-dissection was performed after pathologic assessment. The AllPrep DNA/RNA FFPE Kit was used to isolate DNA from FFPE tissue. TCR beta CDR3 regions were sequenced from DNA using the immunoSEQ hsTCRbeta Kit. Per the source publication's procedure: The ImmunoSEQ Analyzer was used to analyse the TCR sequencing data. T cell clonality was defined as 1 minus Pielou's evenness, as computed on productive rearrangements. T cell diversity was measured with the inverse Simpson index on productive templates. T cell density was defined as TCR beta template counts normalized to usable DNA, with usable DNA estimated by amplification and sequencing of housekeeping genes. TCR metrics were compared across histologic stages using two-sided Kruskal-Wallis tests. TCRdb limited this immuneACCESS table to in-frame rearrangements with V and J called. A share of clones is missing; checked studies link under half to unresolved V genes, and the rest is unexplained. Clone size and V and J calls were adopted from that table, with D and trimming inferred from the DNA. The sample has some 9,200 clones on record, approximately 83% of them singletons. 5.8% of the sample lies in the top ten.

The rearranged chain carries TRBV7-9 and TRBJ1-1, with TRBD1 perhaps the D gene, on 6 matching bases. This sequence originates from an older person with lung adenocarcinoma. The sample comprised FFPE minimally invasive lung adenocarcinoma tissue. This sample's cell subset or site label indicates: micro-invasive lung adenocarcinoma (MIA). The DNA reads TGTGCCAGCAGCTTAGTTGGGGGGGGGCGAAACACTGAAGCTTTCTTT. This is translated as CASSLVGGGRNTEAFF.